A single sample gave rise to the 25 T cell receptor beta chains below, sequenced in a study of T cells in Graves' hyperthyroidism and ophthalmopathy. From RNA transcripts, TCR beta CDR3 regions were amplified. HTBI primers were used for first-round RT-PCR of the TCR CDR3. TCRdb used MiXCR to reprocess the multiplex PCR reads, holding one entry per CDR3 protein. Among a few hundred thousand distinct CDR3 sequences, 16% were seen once, and the ten largest hold 25% to 35%. Sequences were obtained from blood. The receptors stem from a woman in her 30s with Graves' ophthalmopathy.

This clonotype was seen only a few times. V is TRBV6-2 or TRBV6-3 and J is TRBJ2-4, with D hard to call. In germline, CDR1 is MNHEY, CDR2 SVGEGT. CDR3 length equals 11 residues. Trimming pared 11 bases from V and 6 bases from J, leaving 11 bases between. The CDR3 nucleotides read TGTGCCGCAGGTGTGGGAAACATTCAGTACTTC. Translation gives CAAGVGNIQYF.

A few counts support this clonotype. This chain links TRBV6-1 with TRBJ2-3, with 7 bases aligning to TRBD2. V lost 6 bases to trimming and J lost 2 bases; unmatched junction nucleotides: 5. The CDR3 has 14 residues. Germline V lookup: CDR1 MNHNS, CDR2 SASEGT. CDR3 sequence (DNA): TGTGCCAGCAGCCCAAAGCGGGACACAGATACGCAGTATTTT. Translating it yields CASSPKRDTDTQYF.

The CDR3 reads CASSLVGYTQYF. For the CDR3, the DNA is TGTGCCAGCAGTTTAGTTGGGTATACGCAGTATTTT. V is TRBV28 and J is TRBJ2-3; D gene ambiguous. V was cut by 2 bases and J by 7 bases, with 7 bases left in between. The CDR3 loop spans 12 amino acids. Per the germline V gene, CDR1 is MDHEN and CDR2 is SYDVKM.

This clonotype was detected a few times. The chain couples TRBV6-1 to TRBJ2-7; 11 bases line up with TRBD2. From germline, CDR1 is MNHNS and CDR2 SASEGT. CDR3 length: 17 residues. V trimming: 6 bases; J trimming: 6 bases; junction bases outside the gene matches: 16. CDR3 DNA: TGTGCCAGCAGCCGAGTCCGATTTAGCGGGAGGGCCTCCGAGCAGTACTTC. It encodes CASSRVRFSGRASEQYF.

This clonotype has a count of ten or more. V gene TRBV28 combines with J gene TRBJ2-5; D gene unclear. Germline assignment: CDR1 MDHEN and CDR2 SYDVKM. V lost 3 bases and J 4 bases, leaving 12 bases between the germline ends. The CDR3 consists of 14 residues. The CDR3 protein is CASSLAIGTETQYF. CDR3 coding DNA: TGTGCCAGCAGTTTGGCGATAGGTACAGAGACCCAGTACTTC. Full variable domain (outside the CDR3, taken from reference TRBV28 and TRBJ2-5): DVKVTQSSRYLVKRTGEKVFLECVQDMDHENMFWYRQDPGLGLRLIYFSYDVKMKEKGDIPEGYSVSREKKERFSLILESASTNQTSMYLCASSLAIGTETQYFGPGTRLLVL.

This clonotype was seen a handful of times. V and J are TRBV18 and TRBJ2-1; D may be TRBD1 (5 bases). Germline CDR1 KGHSH, CDR2 LQKENI. The CDR3 runs 14 residues. Between the trimmed V and J ends, which lost 0 bases and 7 bases, there was a span of 10 bases. The CDR3 DNA is TGTGCCAGCTCACCACCGTCGACAGTAAATGAGCAGTTCTTC. Protein sequence: CASSPPSTVNEQFF.

A few counts support this clonotype. This chain joins TRBV9 and TRBJ2-7, with TRBD2 matching over 8 bases. This CDR3 contains 14 residues. The V segment lost 0 bases and the J segment 7 bases; nucleotides outside the gene matches: 6. Germline-derived CDR1 and CDR2 are SGDLS and YYNGEE. The CDR3 coding sequence is TGTGCCAGCAGCGTAGTTTGGACTAGCCCAGAGCAGTACTTC. It encodes CASSVVWTSPEQYF. Drawing the rest from reference TRBV9 and TRBJ2-7, the complete variable domain is DSGVTQTPKHLITATGQRVTLRCSPRSGDLSVYWYQQSLDQGLQFLIQYYNGEERAKGNILERFSAQQFPDLHSELNLSSLELGDSALYFCASSVVWTSPEQYFGPGTRLTVT.

This clonotype was counted at least ten times. The chain carries TRBV28 and TRBJ1-2; D may be TRBD1 (6 bases). The germline V gene encodes CDR1 MDHEN and CDR2 SYDVKM. The CDR3 length is 15 residues. Trimming took 4 bases from V and 8 from J, leaving 20 bases between them. As DNA, the CDR3 is TGTGCCAGCAGTTCCGAGCTTAACAGGGCCCGCGGCTACACCTTC. Protein sequence: CASSSELNRARGYTF.

This clonotype occurred once. V usage is TRBV28 and J usage is TRBJ2-7; possible D gene TRBD2, 6 bases. V lost 7 bases and J 2 bases, leaving 15 bases between the germline ends. Germline lookup yields CDR1 MDHEN and CDR2 SYDVKM. This CDR3 comprises 14 residues. CDR3 amino acids: CASNGGSSPYEQYF. CDR3 nucleotide sequence: TGTGCCAGCAATGGGGGGTCCAGTCCCTACGAGCAGTACTTC.

In this sample, this clonotype turned up many times. This chain joins TRBV19 and TRBJ2-5; D is tentatively TRBD1 or TRBD2 (5 bases each). This CDR3 region has 17 residues. Trimming shortened V by 4 bases and J by 5 bases, and 23 bases separated the two germline ends. CDR1 is LNHDA, CDR2 SQIVND, per germline (reference sequence). CDR3 region: CASSTGLRKGAGETQYF. The DNA for the CDR3 is TGTGCCAGTAGTACCGGACTTCGCAAGGGCGCAGGGGAGACCCAGTACTTC.

There are a few counts of this clonotype. V gene TRBV3-1 combines with J gene TRBJ1-3, with unresolved D. This CDR3 spans 16 amino acids. CDR1 is LGHDT, CDR2 YNNKEL, per germline (reference sequence). Trimming stripped 0 bases from V and 0 bases from J, with 9 bases between. CDR3: CASSQDSGRSGNTIYF. The CDR3 nucleotides are TGTGCCAGCAGCCAAGATAGCGGCCGCTCTGGAAACACCATATATTTT.

The chain links TRBV5-4 to TRBJ2-2, with D possibly matching TRBD1 (5 bases). The CDR3 contains 15 residues. Germline values: CDR1 SGHNT, CDR2 YYREEE (reference sequence). V was clipped by 0 bases and J by 4 bases, with 10 bases between them. CDR3 sequence (DNA): TGTGCCAGCAGCTTGGCCTCAGGGTTCACCGGGGAGCTGTTTTTT. Translating it yields CASSLASGFTGELFF.

Many counts were recorded for this clonotype. The chain carries TRBV12-3 or TRBV12-4 and TRBJ1-1; a weak D match, TRBD1 (6 bases). Trimming took off 1 base at V and 1 base at J, with 13 bases between the two ends. The CDR3 length is 16 residues. The CDR3 sequence: CASSLGGGRRNTEAFF. The CDR3 DNA reads TGTGCCAGCAGTTTAGGTGGGGGCAGAAGGAACACTGAAGCTTTCTTT.

The chain links TRBV30 to TRBJ2-3; TRBD2 aligns across 9 bases. Trimming removed 2 bases from V and 1 base from J; junction bases left unmatched: 4. This CDR3 is 15 amino acids long. The germline V gene has CDR1 GTSNPN and CDR2 SVGIG (reference sequence). The CDR3 DNA is TGTGCCTGGAGTAGTTGGACTAGCGGCACAGATACGCAGTATTTT. The encoded protein is CAWSSWTSGTDTQYF.

This clonotype was seen repeatedly, ten times or more. This chain uses TRBV28 with TRBJ1-2; D gene ambiguous. The CDR3 has 15 amino acids. From germline, CDR1 is MDHEN and CDR2 SYDVKM. The ends were cut back, 6 bases at V and 0 bases at J, with 14 bases in the middle. The CDR3 sequence is CASRLVDTANYGYTF. DNA for the CDR3: TGTGCCAGCAGGCTAGTCGACACGGCTAACTATGGCTACACCTTC.

This clonotype has at least ten counts. This chain connects TRBV7-8 to TRBJ1-5; D might be TRBD1 (5 bases). Trimming took off 5 bases at V and 12 bases at J, with 17 bases between the two ends. The CDR3 totals 13 residues. Germline CDR1 and CDR2: SGHVS and FQNEAQ. The CDR3: CASSPNRDRDQHF. CDR3 in DNA: TGTGCCAGCAGCCCAAACCGGGACCGCGACCAGCATTTT.

This clonotype was seen a few times. The genes are TRBV5-1 and TRBJ1-5; D is ambiguous. This CDR3 is 13 amino acids long. Trimming took 5 bases from V and 5 from J, leaving 11 bases between them. Germline V gene sequence: CDR1 SGHRS, CDR2 YFSETQ. The CDR3 here is CASRDRWDQPQHF. In DNA, the CDR3 is TGCGCCAGCAGGGATCGTTGGGATCAGCCCCAGCATTTT. Together with reference TRBV5-1 and TRBJ1-5, the CDR3 gives the full variable domain: KAGVTQTPRYLIKTRGQQVTLSCSPISGHRSVSWYQQTPGQGLQFLFEYFSETQRNKGNFPGRFSGRQFSNSRSEMNVSTLELGDSALYLCASRDRWDQPQHFGDGTRLSIL.

This clonotype was counted ten times or more. V is TRBV29-1 and J is TRBJ2-3, with 8 bases aligning to TRBD1. With V trimmed by 4 bases and J by 8 bases, 11 bases remained unmatched. The length of the CDR3 is 14 residues. CDR1 is SQVTM, CDR2 ANQGSEA, per germline. CDR3 DNA sequence: TGCAGCGTTGGCCCCGGACAGGGAAGGGGTACGCAGTATTTT. Protein sequence: CSVGPGQGRGTQYF.

This clonotype was seen a handful of times. The rearrangement joins TRBV27 to TRBJ2-1; 10 bases align to TRBD2. J lost 10 bases, V lost 4 bases, and 10 bases had no gene match. The CDR3 covers 15 residues. Germline-derived CDR1 and CDR2 are MNHEY and SMNVEV (reference sequence). The CDR3 reads CASSYETSGSREQFF. The CDR3 region has the DNA TGTGCCAGCAGTTATGAGACTAGCGGGTCCAGGGAGCAGTTCTTC.

CDR3 nucleotides: TGTGCCACCCGACTCGGGGGTTTGGGCGGGGAGCTGTTTTTT. Translated: CATRLGGLGGELFF. This sequence joins TRBV28 and TRBJ2-2, with D perhaps matching TRBD2 (6 bases). The germline gives CDR1 MDHEN, CDR2 SYDVKM. This CDR3 has 14 residues. Between the trimmed V and J ends, which lost 10 bases and 7 bases, there was a span of 19 bases.

Ten or more counts support this clonotype. This chain connects TRBV2 to TRBJ1-2; D perhaps matches TRBD1 (5 bases). Germline V lookup: CDR1 SNHLY, CDR2 FYNNEI. V was clipped by 6 bases and J by 0 bases, with 8 bases between them. The CDR3 covers 13 residues. CDR3 bases: TGTGCCAGCAGGGCAGGGACTAACTATGGCTACACCTTC. It is translated as CASRAGTNYGYTF.

This clonotype showed up just a few times. V and J are TRBV15 and TRBJ1-6; no definite D call. The V end was cut by 1 base, the J end by 6 bases, with 7 bases between. The CDR3 runs to 14 residues. Germline V gene data show CDR1 as LNHNV and CDR2 as YYDKDF (reference sequence). The CDR3 spells CATSRVFRNSPLHF. Here the CDR3 DNA reads TGTGCCACCAGCAGAGTTTTTCGTAATTCACCCCTCCACTTT.

The chain has TRBV29-1 and TRBJ1-5; D may be TRBD1 (5 bases). The CDR3 consists of 15 residues. Germline V gene data show CDR1 as SQVTM and CDR2 as ANQGSEA. Trimming took off 5 bases at V and 4 bases at J, with 18 bases between the two ends. CDR3 coding DNA: TGCAGCGTTCTCATCGCGGGGGGGTGGAATCAGCCCCAGCATTTT. Translated, it gives CSVLIAGGWNQPQHF.

This clonotype was seen only a few times. V is TRBV5-6 and J is TRBJ2-7; the D gene could be TRBD1 or TRBD2 (5 bases each). Germline-derived CDR1 and CDR2 are SGHDT and YYEEEE. The ends were cut back, 4 bases at V and 4 bases at J, with 21 bases in the middle. There are 16 residues in the CDR3. CDR3 in DNA: TGTGCCAGCAGCCAAATAGACTGGGACCATAGTTACGAGCAGTACTTC. Its protein is CASSQIDWDHSYEQYF. Full variable domain (missing parts from reference TRBV5-6 and TRBJ2-7): DAGVTQSPTHLIKTRGQQVTLRCSPKSGHDTVSWYQQALGQGPQFIFQYYEEEERQRGNFPDRFSGHQFPNYSSELNVNALLLGDSALYLCASSQIDWDHSYEQYFGPGTRLTVT.

This clonotype was detected only a few times. The chain employs TRBV7-3 and TRBJ1-2; weak D call: TRBD1 (6 bases). Germline-derived CDR1 and CDR2 are SGHTA and FQGTGA. The CDR3 contains 14 residues. Trimming stripped 5 bases from V and 9 bases from J, with 19 bases between. CDR3 sequence reads: CASSQSGTLMRYTF. The CDR3 nucleotides read TGTGCCAGCAGCCAATCCGGGACATTGATGCGCTACACCTTC.